This entry is about one T cell receptor beta chain. These data originate in a study of CD8 T cells in Susac syndrome. The CDR3 covers 13 residues. Between the trimmed V and J ends, which lost 5 bases and 5 bases, there was a span of 16 bases. Germline CDR1 is SQVTM and CDR2 is ANQGSEA. An input of roughly 0.45 to 1 ug of RNA was subjected to reverse transcription using random hexamers. TCRdb re-derived calls from the immunoSEQ multiplex PCR reads in MiXCR, one entry per CDR3 protein. The sample has approximately 200,000 distinct CDR3 sequences, approximately 90% seen once. The source material was CD8+ T cells from PBMCs. The TCR comes from a human donor with multiple sclerosis. The genes are TRBV29-1 and TRBJ2-7; TRBD1 might be the D (6 bases). The CDR3 reads CSVPRGPLDEQYF. The CDR3 DNA follows: TGCAGCGTTCCCAGGGGACCCCTCGACGAGCAGTACTTC.